Listed here are 29 T cell receptor beta chains from one sample, sequenced in a study of human T cells and chemical hapten exposure. Indicated time point: patch test 2, 6 weeks after DPC sensitization. Treatment of the sample: therapeutic diphenylcyclopropenone sensitization with weekly scalp DPC. MiXCR was run by TCRdb on the RACE reads, yielding one entry per CDR3 protein. In the table there are 80,000 to 95,000 distinct CDR3 sequences, about 10% of which are singletons. This specimen was whole blood, taken in connection with sensitization to the hapten diphenylcyclopropenone (DPC). These receptors all stem from a man in his forties with alopecia areata. Some clones in this sample may be carry-over from other donors' samples.

There are a few counts of this clonotype. V usage is TRBV18 and J usage is TRBJ2-5; either TRBD1 or TRBD2 may fit D (6 bases each). The CDR3 is 17 amino acids. Trimming shortened V by 4 bases and J by 2 bases, and 20 bases separated the two germline ends. The germline V gene encodes CDR1 KGHSH and CDR2 LQKENI. Written as DNA, the CDR3 is TGTGCCAGCTCACGCCGCAGGAGGGGGGACACACAAGAGACCCAGTACTTC. Protein: CASSRRRRGDTQETQYF.

This clonotype has more than one count but fewer than ten. CDR3 region: CASSATGGYEKLFF. In DNA form, the CDR3 reads TGTGCCAGCAGCGCGACAGGGGGCTACGAAAAACTGTTTTTT. The V gene is TRBV11-1, the J gene TRBJ1-4; 10 positions agree with TRBD1. V lost 5 bases, J lost 8 bases, and 5 bases stayed unmatched. This CDR3 has 14 residues. The V gene's germline CDR1 is SGHAT and CDR2 FQDESV (reference sequence). Full variable domain (missing parts from reference TRBV11-1 and TRBJ1-4): EAEVAQSPRYKITEKSQAVAFWCDPISGHATLYWYRQILGQGPELLVQFQDESVVDDSQLPKDRFSAERLKGVDSTLKIQPAELGDSAMYLCASSATGGYEKLFFGSGTQLSVL.

This rearrangement joins TRBV12-3 or TRBV12-4 to TRBJ2-1; TRBD1 aligns across 9 bases. This CDR3 spans 14 amino acids. J gave up 7 bases and V 3 bases, and 4 bases lay outside the gene matches. The DNA of the CDR3 is TGTGCCAGCAGTTTCGGTGGACAGGGGAATGAGCAGTTCTTC. Translated: CASSFGGQGNEQFF.

This clonotype has more than one count but fewer than ten. CDR3 protein: CASSNSGGDWDTQYF. CDR3 sequence (DNA): TGTGCCAGCAGCAATAGCGGAGGTGATTGGGATACGCAGTATTTT. The J gene is TRBJ2-3, the V gene TRBV5-6; D may be TRBD2 (6 bases). Trimming cost V 4 bases and J 6 bases, with 18 bases left between them. Germline lookup yields CDR1 SGHDT and CDR2 YYEEEE. The CDR3 totals 15 residues.

This clonotype was observed a few times. The rearrangement joins TRBV7-9 to TRBJ2-3; 15 bases align to TRBD2. Trimming removed 5 bases from V and 6 bases from J; junction bases left unmatched: 15. Germline assignment: CDR1 SEHNR and CDR2 FQNEAQ (reference sequence). This CDR3 has 19 residues. As DNA, the CDR3 is TGTGCCAGCAGCCCTCAACCGGGACTAGCGGGAGGACCTATTGATACGCAGTATTTT. Its protein product is CASSPQPGLAGGPIDTQYF.

By its share, this clonotype is medium-sized (0.01 to 0.1%). This chain uses TRBV7-8 with TRBJ1-6, with D tentatively TRBD1 (5 bases). The germline gives CDR1 SGHVS, CDR2 FQNEAQ. Trimming removed 1 base from V and 7 bases from J, with 5 bases in between. The CDR3 runs 13 residues. The CDR3 DNA follows: TGTGCCAGCAGCTTAGAGGGGAATTCACCCCTCCACTTT. This encodes CASSLEGNSPLHF.

Concerning this clonotype itself: The CDR3 does not end in the conserved phenylalanine or tryptophan, so this is likely a read error. V and J are TRBV10-3 and TRBJ2-5; TRBD2 is a possible D gene (5 bases). The CDR3 is made up of 14 amino acids. The germline gives CDR1 ENHRY, CDR2 SYGVKD. V lost 5 bases to trimming and J lost 0 bases, with 10 bases between them. The CDR3 is CAISYSGNQETQYS. CDR3 DNA sequence: TGTGCCATCAGTTACTCCGGGAACCAAGAGACCCAGTACTCC.

The CDR3 bases are TGTGCCAGCAGCTTCCAGGGGCGACTGAATAGCAATCAGCCCCAGCATTTT. Protein sequence: CASSFQGRLNSNQPQHF. The gene calls are TRBV7-8 and TRBJ1-5; tentatively, D is TRBD1 (6 bases). Germline assignment: CDR1 SGHVS and CDR2 FQNEAQ. The CDR3 consists of 17 residues. Trimming pared 3 bases from V and 0 bases from J, leaving 15 bases between.

The sample holds a few counts of this clonotype. This chain uses TRBV7-2 with TRBJ2-5, with 8 bases fitting TRBD2. This CDR3 has 15 amino acids. V was clipped by 2 bases and J by 4 bases; unmatched bases: 6. Per the germline V gene, CDR1 is SGHTA and CDR2 is FQGNSA. The CDR3 DNA reads as TGTGCCAGCAGCTTAAGAGCGGGAGATTTAGAGACCCAGTACTTC. Its protein is CASSLRAGDLETQYF.

The table lists this clonotype with many counts. V usage is TRBV2 and J usage is TRBJ2-2, with D unresolved. Germline V gives CDR1 SNHLY, CDR2 FYNNEI. Trimming took 2 bases from V and 5 from J, leaving 0 bases between them. The CDR3 covers 11 residues. In DNA, the CDR3 is TGTGCCAGCAGTGAAACCGGGGAGCTGTTTTTT. It codes for CASSETGELFF.

This clonotype showed up just a few times. For the CDR3, the DNA is TGTGCCAGCAGCCAAGAGTTTAATTCACCCCTCCACTTT. It encodes CASSQEFNSPLHF. The V gene is TRBV14, the J gene TRBJ1-6; unclear D gene. Germline-derived CDR1 and CDR2 are SGHDN and FVKESK. This CDR3 has 13 amino acids. The V gene lost 0 bases and the J gene lost 6 bases, with 3 bases spanning the gap.

This chain connects TRBV5-5 to TRBJ2-6; D uncertain. The germline V gene has CDR1 SGHKS and CDR2 YYEKEE (reference sequence). Trimming cost V 0 bases and J 1 base, with 5 bases left between them. The CDR3 covers 15 residues. The CDR3 DNA sequence: TGTGCCAGCAGCTTGGACCTTTCTGGGGCCAACGTCCTGACTTTC. It encodes CASSLDLSGANVLTF.

This clonotype showed up just a few times. The chain combines TRBV12-3 or TRBV12-4 with TRBJ2-3; D is unresolved. Trimming shortened V by 6 bases and J by 1 base, and 8 bases separated the two germline ends. CDR3 length: 13 residues. CDR3: CASSPSGTDTQYF. CDR3 sequence (DNA): TGTGCCAGCAGCCCTTCGGGCACAGATACGCAGTATTTT.

This clonotype was found many times. The chain uses TRBV27 and TRBJ2-5; D gene unclear. V lost 1 base to trimming and J lost 5 bases, with 8 bases between them. The CDR3 sequence is 13 residues long. Germline values: CDR1 MNHEY, CDR2 SMNVEV (reference sequence). CDR3 in amino acids: CASSLWVGETQYF. The CDR3 bases are TGTGCCAGCAGTTTATGGGTGGGTGAGACCCAGTACTTC.

The chain carries TRBV6-2 or TRBV6-3 and TRBJ2-1; a weak D match, TRBD2 (7 bases). With 6 bases removed from V and 5 bases from J, the gap between germline ends came to 20 bases. This CDR3 is 16 amino acids long. Looked up from germline, CDR1 is MNHEY and CDR2 is SVGEGT. CDR3 in DNA: TGTGCCAGCAGAAACAAGGGAGGGACAAACCACAATGAGCAGTTCTTC. Its translation is CASRNKGGTNHNEQFF.

This clonotype was counted ten times or more. The limits of the CDR3 on the DNA are not certain, so only TCRdb's listed CDR3 is given. V is TRBV19 and J is TRBJ1-2. From germline, CDR1 is LNHDA and CDR2 SQIVND (reference sequence). The CDR3 comprises 12 residues, both ends counted. The CDR3 spells CASSTSGYGYTF.

This clonotype was picked up many times. The chain has TRBV7-9 and TRBJ1-1; D uncertain. This CDR3 comprises 12 residues. Germline V CDR1 and CDR2: SEHNR, FQNEAQ (reference sequence). The V and J ends lost 3 bases and 3 bases respectively, with 5 bases between them. The CDR3 nucleotides read TGTGCCAGCAGCTTCGGGTACACTGAAGCTTTCTTT. It yields the protein CASSFGYTEAFF. Full variable domain (remainder filled in from reference TRBV7-9 and TRBJ1-1): DTGVSQNPRHKITKRGQNVTFRCDPISEHNRLYWYRQTLGQGPEFLTYFQNEAQLEKSRLLSDRFSAERPKGSFSTLEIQRTEQGDSAMYLCASSFGYTEAFFGQGTRLTVV.

This clonotype was seen many times. The chain employs TRBV6-2 or TRBV6-3 and TRBJ1-5, with 7 nucleotides matching TRBD1. The CDR3 runs to 15 residues. Losses at the gene ends were 5 bases for V and 4 bases for J; bases not matched to a gene: 8. Germline loops: CDR1 MNHEY, CDR2 SVGEGT. In nucleotides, the CDR3 is TGTGCCAGCAGTGATAGGACAGGCCAAAATCAGCCCCAGCATTTT. It is translated as CASSDRTGQNQPQHF.

This clonotype was counted only a few times. The chain uses TRBV7-6 and TRBJ2-3, with 9 bases matching TRBD1. V shed 4 bases, J shed 4 bases, and the junction held 6 bases outside the gene matches. CDR1 and CDR2 (germline): SGHVS, FNYEAQ. This CDR3 comprises 15 residues. CDR3 in amino acids: CASSSGQGSADTQYF. Written as DNA, the CDR3 is TGTGCCAGCAGCTCGGGACAGGGTTCAGCAGATACGCAGTATTTT.

This clonotype appeared a few times. The V gene is TRBV6-5, the J gene TRBJ1-4; D remains unclear. V lost 6 bases, J lost 5 bases, and 19 bases lay in between. In germline, CDR1 is MNHEY, CDR2 SVGAGI. CDR3 length equals 16 residues. CDR3 sequence reads: CASSRRWEKTNEKLFF. CDR3 bases: TGTGCCAGCAGCCGCCGTTGGGAGAAGACGAATGAAAAACTGTTTTTT.

The chain couples TRBV27 to TRBJ2-1; 9 nucleotides align to TRBD1. Trimming at V came to 6 bases and at J to 4 bases, leaving 10 bases not matched to a gene. CDR3 length: 16 amino acids. CDR1 and CDR2 (germline): MNHEY, SMNVEV (reference sequence). Here the CDR3 reads CASSLKGTGTYNEQFF. The CDR3 DNA sequence: TGTGCCAGCAGCCTGAAGGGGACAGGGACTTACAATGAGCAGTTCTTC.

This clonotype was detected ten times or more. The V call is TRBV12-3 or TRBV12-4, the J call TRBJ2-5, with 8 bases identical to TRBD2. Trimming removed 3 bases from V and 13 bases from J; junction bases left unmatched: 7. This CDR3 contains 12 residues. CDR3 protein: CASSFDGREMYF. CDR3 in DNA: TGTGCCAGCAGTTTCGACGGGAGGGAAATGTACTTC.

J is TRBJ2-7 and V is TRBV6-5; 9 bases are shared with TRBD2. The junction had 6 bases not matched to a gene; V was cut back by 6 bases and J by 0 bases. Germline CDR1 and CDR2: MNHEY and SVGAGI. This CDR3 has 15 residues. CDR3 sequence: CASRDLREGSYEQYF. The CDR3 DNA reads TGTGCCAGCAGAGACCTGCGGGAGGGCTCCTACGAGCAGTACTTC.

The sample holds a few counts of this clonotype. A single base separates this from a much larger clone, so it may be a read error. This chain links TRBV14 with TRBJ1-1; D remains unclear. This CDR3 has 16 residues. V gave up 1 base and J gave up 10 bases, with 22 bases separating them. Germline assignment: CDR1 SGHDN and CDR2 FVKESK. CDR3 sequence: CASSQVWGEGVCGAFF. The CDR3 nucleotides are TGTGCCAGCAGCCAAGTCTGGGGAGAAGGAGTATGTGGAGCTTTCTTT.

This clonotype showed up just a few times. This chain uses TRBV29-1 with TRBJ2-1, with D possibly matching TRBD2 (5 bases). CDR3 size: 13 residues. V was clipped by 7 bases and J by 5 bases, with 15 bases between them. Germline CDR1 and CDR2: SQVTM and ANQGSEA. CDR3 bases: TGCAGCGCTGGGAGAACTGGAAACAATGAGCAGTTCTTC. Residues: CSAGRTGNNEQFF.

A few counts support this clonotype. The rearrangement joins TRBV20-1 to TRBJ2-4, with a weak D call TRBD2 (5 bases). The CDR3 contains 15 residues. Germline V gene data show CDR1 as DFQATT and CDR2 as SNEGSKA (reference sequence). The CDR3 loop reads CSVGLFELAKNIQYF. The CDR3 DNA is TGCAGCGTAGGACTTTTTGAACTAGCCAAAAACATTCAGTACTTC.

This clonotype turned up a few times. The rearrangement links TRBV3-1 to TRBJ2-6, with D maybe TRBD2 (5 bases). The CDR3 has 17 residues. CDR1 is LGHDT and CDR2 is YNNKEL in the germline V gene (reference sequence). Trimming cost V 6 bases and J 0 bases, with 15 bases left between them. CDR3 loop: CASSQRPSSSGANVLTF. CDR3 in DNA: TGTGCCAGCAGTCAGCGGCCGTCCTCCTCTGGGGCCAACGTCCTGACTTTC.

This clonotype has a handful of counts. This sequence joins TRBV20-1 and TRBJ1-6; 7 bases match TRBD1. The germline gives CDR1 DFQATT, CDR2 SNEGSKA (reference sequence). Germline trimming cut 4 bases from V and 7 bases from J; bases unmatched to any gene: 10. The CDR3 runs to 15 residues. CDR3 region: CSANARQGRNSPLHF. Here the CDR3 DNA reads TGCAGTGCTAACGCCCGACAGGGAAGAAATTCACCCCTCCACTTT.

In its sample, this clonotype was seen a few times. The rearrangement links TRBV12-3 or TRBV12-4 to TRBJ2-7; maybe TRBD2 (5 bases). This CDR3 is 13 amino acids long. Trimming left V 7 bases short and J 4 bases short, with 14 bases between. DNA of the CDR3: TGTGCCAGCACCCCTCGGACTCTATACGAGCAGTACTTC. This encodes CASTPRTLYEQYF.